A single T cell receptor beta chain is shown here with its context. Its specificity is unknown. In the PCR, 60 Vbeta and 13 Jbeta primers were used. Original handling: In a later analysis, around 11 million of approximately 86 million unique beta chains occurred in at least two donors. Data came from immunoSEQ multiplex PCR; TCRdb stores just in-frame clones and leaves some out. That table is the source of V, J and clone size, and D and trimming were worked out from the DNA. The table includes over 15,000 clones, more than 80% detected once. The record originates from a study of cytomegalovirus exposure and HLA in healthy donors. Overall study findings and caveats: Most subjects had HLA-A and HLA-B alleles reportedly predicted accurately by TCR beta sequences. Productive rates of about 90% or about 30% were seen for most TCR beta V segments in an earlier analysis.

Looked up from germline, CDR1 is SNHLY and CDR2 is FYNNEI. This CDR3 is 16 amino acids long. Trimming at V came to 6 bases and at J to 7 bases, leaving 14 bases not matched to a gene. V gene TRBV2 combines with J gene TRBJ2-2; 7 bases are a match to TRBD2. The clonotype was recovered from a human donor in good health. Sequenced input: PBMCs. The CDR3 region is CASRVSGGGLGGELFF. CDR3 DNA: TGTGCCAGCAGGGTCTCTGGGGGAGGACTAGGCGGGGAGCTGTTTTTT.